These 13 T cell receptor beta chains share one sample of origin, sequenced in a study of cytomegalovirus exposure and HLA in healthy donors. Produced via immunoSEQ multiplex PCR; TCRdb's table is partial and in-frame only. This sample has more than 45,000 clones, with just under 95% found just once. Sequenced input: PBMCs. The receptors shown here come from a man between 18 and 29 years old in good health and CMV-seronegative.

The gene calls are TRBV6-6 and TRBJ1-4; 7 positions agree with TRBD1. In germline, CDR1 is MNHNY, CDR2 SVGAGI (reference sequence). Unmatched junction bases numbered 9, after V lost 6 bases and J lost 8 bases. The CDR3 is 14 amino acids. CDR3 loop: CASREGQSGEKLFF. CDR3 coding DNA: TGTGCCAGCAGAGAGGGACAGAGCGGGGAAAAACTGTTTTTT.

In DNA, the CDR3 is TGCGCCAGCAGCCAAGATCATCTCGTTCAGGACTGGGGAAACACCATATATTTT. The encoded protein is CASSQDHLVQDWGNTIYF. V and J are TRBV4-1 and TRBJ1-3, with D uncertain. CDR1 and CDR2 from the germline V gene are MGHRA and YSYEKL. Trimming pared 0 bases from V and 4 bases from J, leaving 19 bases between. The length of the CDR3 is 18 residues.

This chain links TRBV7-3 with TRBJ1-1; 9 nucleotides match TRBD1. Germline-derived CDR1 and CDR2 are SGHTA and FQGTGA. The CDR3 loop spans 12 amino acids. The V gene end was trimmed by 3 bases and the J gene end by 7 bases; junction bases not matched to a gene: 0. The CDR3 bases are TGTGCCAGCAGCTTGGGACAGGGTGAAGCTTTCTTT. This encodes CASSLGQGEAFF.

The genes are TRBV29-1 and TRBJ1-1; 9 positions match TRBD1. V was clipped by 6 bases and J by 8 bases; unmatched bases: 7. This CDR3 region has 12 residues. The germline V gene has CDR1 SQVTM and CDR2 ANQGSEA. The CDR3 reads CSVSPGQGEAFF. The DNA of the CDR3 is TGCAGCGTCTCACCTGGACAGGGGGAAGCTTTCTTT.

The chain employs TRBV6-5 and TRBJ2-7; D is unresolved. V was shortened by 7 bases and J by 3 bases, with 10 bases between the two germline ends. Germline lookup yields CDR1 MNHEY and CDR2 SVGAGI. The CDR3 covers 12 residues. The CDR3 here is CASKDIRYEQYF. CDR3 bases: TGTGCCAGCAAAGACATTCGCTACGAGCAGTACTTC.

Details on this clone: The junction departs from germline at one end; a sequencing error may be responsible. This sequence joins TRBV2 and TRBJ2-1; 7 positions agree with TRBD2. The CDR3 consists of 15 residues. Per germline, CDR1 SNHLY and CDR2 FYNNEI. The chain's CDR3 is CASSELAEAANGQFF. The CDR3 region has the DNA TGTGCCAGCAGTGAACTAGCGGAGGCGGCCAATGGGCAGTTCTTC.

The chain has TRBV4-1 and TRBJ1-2; D ambiguous. V was clipped by 0 bases and J by 5 bases, with 7 bases between them. In germline, CDR1 is MGHRA, CDR2 YSYEKL. This CDR3 is built from 13 residues. CDR3 amino acids: CASSQETSYGYTF. CDR3 bases: TGCGCCAGCAGCCAAGAGACTAGTTATGGCTACACCTTC.

This clone was seen a few times. The rearrangement uses TRBV6-1 and TRBJ1-1; D remains unclear. The V gene lost 2 bases and the J gene lost 8 bases, with 9 bases spanning the gap. CDR1 is MNHNS, CDR2 SASEGT, per germline. The CDR3 totals 12 residues. The CDR3 DNA sequence: TGTGCCAGCAGTGAAATAGGCAGGGAAGCTTTCTTT. Protein product: CASSEIGREAFF.

The chain combines TRBV4-1 with TRBJ2-1; 10 bases map to TRBD2. The V gene end was trimmed by 0 bases and the J gene end by 3 bases; junction bases not matched to a gene: 5. Looked up from germline, CDR1 is MGHRA and CDR2 is YSYEKL. This CDR3 contains 17 residues. The CDR3 is CASSQDSGRALYNEQFF. The DNA for the CDR3 is TGCGCCAGCAGCCAAGACAGCGGGAGGGCCCTCTACAATGAGCAGTTCTTC.

The rearrangement joins TRBV14 to TRBJ1-4; 8 bases agree with TRBD1. This CDR3 has 19 amino acids. V lost 0 bases and J lost 5; bases outside the gene matches: 14. Germline V gene sequence: CDR1 SGHDN, CDR2 FVKESK. The DNA for the CDR3 is TGTGCCAGCAGCCAAGAGTTCATCAATCAGGGGGCAAAGAATGAAAAACTGTTTTTT. Its protein product is CASSQEFINQGAKNEKLFF.

The chain links TRBV2 to TRBJ1-1; no reliable D call. Between the trimmed V and J ends, which lost 3 bases and 9 bases, there was a span of 17 bases. This CDR3 region has 14 residues. Germline CDR1 and CDR2: SNHLY and FYNNEI. The CDR3 DNA is TGTGCCAGCAGTGATTTGGTGACCGCGGTACAAGCTTTCTTT. Encoded protein: CASSDLVTAVQAFF.

This clone was counted between two and nine times. J is TRBJ2-1 and V is TRBV25-1, with 10 nucleotides matching TRBD2. CDR1 and CDR2 from the germline V gene are MGHDK and SYGVNS. The ends lost 5 bases at V and 1 base at J; junction bases unmatched: 5. The CDR3 runs to 16 residues. The CDR3 here is CASSNPSGSSYNEQFF. CDR3 nucleotides: TGTGCCAGCAGTAATCCTAGCGGGAGTTCCTACAATGAGCAGTTCTTC.

The chain employs TRBV19 and TRBJ1-4, with a possible D match to TRBD1 (5 bases). V was pared by 6 bases and J by 7 bases, with 24 bases between. The CDR3 runs 17 residues. Germline assignment: CDR1 LNHDA and CDR2 SQIVND (reference sequence). CDR3 region: CASRLLRTAPGGEKLFF. In DNA form, the CDR3 reads TGTGCCAGTAGATTATTAAGGACCGCCCCGGGGGGTGAAAAACTGTTTTTT.